This TCR beta chain came from a study of blood T cells in healthy people across ages (dated by TCRdb to the mid-2010s). A note on the overall study: In model experiments, template switching captured roughly one uniquely barcoded TCR beta cDNA molecule for every two T cells. Using deep sequencing normalized with unique cDNA molecular identifiers, the study measured how TCR beta repertoire diversity changes with age. Four age groups were formed from the donors: young (average approximately 16 years), middle-aged (approximately 42), aged (about 62) and long-lived (about 80). The study analyzed two additional independent replicas of 1 million unique cDNA reads from the same blood draw for two donors, one aged 18 to 29 and one aged 80 or older.

This clonotype appeared many times. It has no known antigen specificity. No much larger clonotype is one base removed from it; base qualities were not supplied. Systemically healthy Caucasian individuals from Russia, 39 in total and aged about 6 to 100 years, were included as donors. Approximately 9.7 milliliters of peripheral blood were drawn from each donor into EDTA-treated Vacutainer tubes. PBMCs were isolated by Ficoll-Paque density-gradient centrifugation, with at least 7 million obtained per sample. Trizol reagent was used to extract total RNA from PBMCs, with at least 5.5 micrograms per sample. The percentages of naive CD45RAhigh/CD27high T cells were determined by flow cytometry on a PBMC aliquot from every donor. Taken from cysteine to phenylalanine, the CDR3 has 17 residues. Only the CDR3 DNA is retained, 51 bases long and in frame from the first base. Looking up the germline V gene yields CDR1 LGHNA and CDR2 YSLEER. At the junction V is shortened by 0 bases and J by 10 bases; bases outside the gene matches: 13.

The library was produced with 5' RACE. The listed sequencing device is Illumina HiSeq 2500. A second PCR of 7 to 11 cycles was performed with a sample-barcoded 5' primer and a J-beta primer mix. A unique molecular identifier was introduced onto each TCR beta cDNA molecule by a template-switch 5' adaptor carrying 12 random nucleotides. Each sample yielded at least 2.5 million CDR3-containing paired-end reads. The Mint cDNA synthesis kit, primed by a TRBC-specific oligonucleotide, was used to synthesize first-strand cDNA from all RNA. Following uracil-DNA glycosylase treatment, all cDNA underwent a first 18-cycle PCR with the universal primers M1SS and BC2_uni_R. The published analysis was carried out like this. Each sample was normalized by randomly selecting 1 million high-quality reads, each carrying a distinct molecular identifier. Reads sharing molecular identifiers were discarded rather than binned into consensus sequences. MiTCR, with a Q25 quality threshold and the strictest error-elimination algorithm, was used for CDR3 identification, clonotype clustering and error correction. Lower-bound total TCR beta diversity was estimated with a nonparametric unseen species model using Euler transformation. TCRdb reran the public reads through fastp at Q25 and MiXCR, keeping productive beta chains. Merged by CDR3 protein, the rows form single entries marked with the most common genes and DNA. These V and J calls originate from TCRdb's pipeline instead of the authors' own analysis. The sample profile shows about 930,000 distinct CDR3 sequences; roughly 28% of them were found once. The biggest ten clones account for 10% of the sample.

Results the study describes overall, beyond this receptor: The long-lived group showed more naive CD4+ T cells, fewer expanded clones and increased TCR diversity than the aged group, suggesting age selection. Total diversity estimates from one million sequenced T cells were considered lower bounds and underestimates. Since profiling was done on bulk unsorted PBMCs, naive and antigen-experienced compartments could not be conclusively compared. Observed TCR beta diversity per million T cells fell roughly linearly with age, and a significant reduction was already apparent by age around 36. Observed TCR beta diversity correlated strongly with the percentage of naive T cells measured by flow cytometry. The CMV infection status of donors was not known, potentially confounding age-related changes in expanded clonotypes.

Another study also made use of these data, one on T cells of mothers and their children. As described in the second report: Donors were nine systemically healthy Caucasian individuals: three mothers and their six children. cDNA synthesis used all of the extracted RNA, with approximately 1.4 ug of RNA in each 15 ul reaction. In the second PCR, the M1S primer added sample barcodes and 2-4 random nucleotides. Over 9.5 million TCR beta CDR3 reads came from each mother, compared with some 3.1 million reads from each child. In both related and unrelated pairs, thymic selection shapes the output of TCR recombination in a similar way, with inherited differences having only a minor effect. Related mother-child pairs always showed normalized repertoire overlap that was slightly higher than in unrelated mother-child pairs, though the difference was never significant. Persistent microchimeric T cell clones were not detected, at a sensitivity of 85 to 100 clones per million clonotypes. In the study, deep NGS was used to compare the TCR beta repertoires of mothers and children, and features distinguishing related mother-child pairs from unrelated individuals were sought. On average, the children were approximately 12 +/- 4 years old, while the mothers were roughly 36 +/- 4 years old. Libraries were sequenced on Illumina HiSeq 2000 with 100+100 nt paired-end reads after adapter ligation with NEBNext reagents. To avoid cross-contamination, the mother libraries and the child libraries were prepared a month apart and sequenced in separate runs. Between about 500,000 and 2,100,000 distinct TCR beta clonotypes were identified per donor. Naive TCR beta clonotypes were estimated from low-frequency clonotypes matched to each donor's FACS-determined naive share, without sorting.

Here the chain combines TRBV4-3 and TRBJ2-1; TRBD2 lines up with 9 middle nucleotides. This TCR was sampled from a woman aged 40 to 49 in good health. Sequenced input: blood. Here is the DNA: TGCGCCAGCAGCCAAGATGGGCCGGGACTAGCTATCGTGGAGCAGTTCTTC. Translated, this gives CASSQDGPGLAIVEQFF.